The clone carrying this TCR beta chain was observed once. The data stem from a study of shared T cell receptors in the human thymus. CDR3 length: 15 residues. Germline V gene sequence: CDR1 LGHNA, CDR2 YNFKEQ. With 1 base clipped from V and 8 bases from J, the junction kept 5 bases outside the gene matches. Assay used: immunoSEQ multiplex PCR; TCRdb lists only in-frame clones, some missing. The sample comprises hundreds of thousands of clones, approximately 90% of which are singletons, and approximately 0.011% rests with the top ten. The data also belong to a second study, concerning human thymus T cells.

The sample taken for sequencing was thymocytes. The rearrangement uses TRBV4-2 and TRBJ2-4; 10 bases are shared with TRBD2. This receptor was obtained from a boy in the first two years of life with a congenital heart defect. The CDR3 loop reads CASSQGLAGEDIQYF. The CDR3 DNA is TGTGCCAGCAGCCAAGGGCTAGCGGGAGAGGACATTCAGTACTTC.